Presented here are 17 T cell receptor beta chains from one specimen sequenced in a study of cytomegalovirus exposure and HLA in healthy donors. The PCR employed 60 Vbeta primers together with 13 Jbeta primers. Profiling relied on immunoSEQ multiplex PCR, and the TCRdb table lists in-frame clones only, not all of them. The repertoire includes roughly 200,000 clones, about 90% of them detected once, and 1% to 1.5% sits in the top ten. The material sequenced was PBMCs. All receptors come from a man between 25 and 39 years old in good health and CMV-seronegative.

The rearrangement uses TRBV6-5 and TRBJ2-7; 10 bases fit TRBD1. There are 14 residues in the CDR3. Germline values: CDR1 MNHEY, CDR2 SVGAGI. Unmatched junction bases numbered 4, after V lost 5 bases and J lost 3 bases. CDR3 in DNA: TGTGCCAGCAGTGGGGACAGGGGAGTCTACGAGCAGTACTTC. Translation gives CASSGDRGVYEQYF.

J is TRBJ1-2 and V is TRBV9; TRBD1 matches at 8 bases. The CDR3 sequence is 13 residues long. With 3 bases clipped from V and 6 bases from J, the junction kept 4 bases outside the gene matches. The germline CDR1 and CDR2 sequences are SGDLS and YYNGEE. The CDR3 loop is CASSADRADGYTF. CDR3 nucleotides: TGTGCCAGCAGCGCGGACAGGGCCGATGGCTACACCTTC.

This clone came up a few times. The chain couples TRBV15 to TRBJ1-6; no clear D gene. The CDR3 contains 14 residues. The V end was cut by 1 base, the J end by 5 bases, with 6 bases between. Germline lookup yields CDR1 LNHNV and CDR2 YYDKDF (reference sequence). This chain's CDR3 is CATSRGGDNSPLHF. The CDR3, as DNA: TGTGCCACCAGCAGAGGGGGAGATAATTCACCCCTCCACTTT.

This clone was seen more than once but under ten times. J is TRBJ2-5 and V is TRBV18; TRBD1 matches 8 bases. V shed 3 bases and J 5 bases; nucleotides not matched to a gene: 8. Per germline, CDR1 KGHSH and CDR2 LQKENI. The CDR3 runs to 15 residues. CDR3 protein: CASSPSTGDVETQYF. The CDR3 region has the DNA TGTGCCAGCTCACCTTCGACAGGGGATGTCGAGACCCAGTACTTC.

CDR3 loop: CASSLAGTGLNEQYF. The CDR3 DNA reads as TGTGCCAGCAGCTTGGCCGGGACAGGGCTTAACGAGCAGTACTTC. The chain is built from TRBV5-5 and TRBJ2-7; 9 nucleotides align to TRBD1. The CDR3 extends over 15 amino acids. Germline V gene data show CDR1 as SGHKS and CDR2 as YYEKEE (reference sequence). V was pared by 0 bases and J by 5 bases, with 6 bases of the junction left unmatched.

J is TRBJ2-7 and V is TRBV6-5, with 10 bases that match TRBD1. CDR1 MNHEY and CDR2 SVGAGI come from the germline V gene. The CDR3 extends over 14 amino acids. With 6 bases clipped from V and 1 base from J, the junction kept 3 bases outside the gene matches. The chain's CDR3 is CASRDRGKSYEQYF. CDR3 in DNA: TGTGCCAGCAGGGACAGGGGGAAATCCTACGAGCAGTACTTC.

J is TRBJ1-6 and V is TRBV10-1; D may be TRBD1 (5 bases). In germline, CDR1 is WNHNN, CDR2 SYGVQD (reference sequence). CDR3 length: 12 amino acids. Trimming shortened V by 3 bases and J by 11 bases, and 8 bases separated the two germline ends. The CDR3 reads CASSDSGAPLHF. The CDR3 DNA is TGCGCCAGCAGTGATTCGGGGGCACCCCTCCACTTT.

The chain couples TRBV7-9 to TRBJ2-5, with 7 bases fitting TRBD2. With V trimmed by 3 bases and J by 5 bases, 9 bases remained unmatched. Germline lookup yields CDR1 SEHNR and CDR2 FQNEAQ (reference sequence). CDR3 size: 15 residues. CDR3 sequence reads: CASSFPPGREETQYF. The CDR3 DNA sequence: TGTGCCAGCAGCTTTCCCCCAGGGAGGGAGGAGACCCAGTACTTC.

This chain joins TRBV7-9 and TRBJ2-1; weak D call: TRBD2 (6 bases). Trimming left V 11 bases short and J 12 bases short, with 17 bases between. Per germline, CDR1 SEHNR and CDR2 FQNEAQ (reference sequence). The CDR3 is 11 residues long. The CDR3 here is CAGGNAVGQFF. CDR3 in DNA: TGTGCCGGGGGGAACGCAGTAGGGCAGTTCTTC.

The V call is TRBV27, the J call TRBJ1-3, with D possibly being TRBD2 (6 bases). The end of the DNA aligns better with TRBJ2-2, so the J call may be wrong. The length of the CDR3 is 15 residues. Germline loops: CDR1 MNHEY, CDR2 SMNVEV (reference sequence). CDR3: CASSLSGGIGGELFF. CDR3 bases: TGTGCCAGCAGTTTATCCGGGGGAATCGGCGGGGAGCTGTTTTTT.

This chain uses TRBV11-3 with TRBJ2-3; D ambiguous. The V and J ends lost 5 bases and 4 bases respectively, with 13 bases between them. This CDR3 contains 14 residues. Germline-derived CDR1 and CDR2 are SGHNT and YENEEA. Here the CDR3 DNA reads TGTGCCAGCAGCCCTCGAACTTCGCCAGATACGCAGTATTTT. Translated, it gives CASSPRTSPDTQYF.

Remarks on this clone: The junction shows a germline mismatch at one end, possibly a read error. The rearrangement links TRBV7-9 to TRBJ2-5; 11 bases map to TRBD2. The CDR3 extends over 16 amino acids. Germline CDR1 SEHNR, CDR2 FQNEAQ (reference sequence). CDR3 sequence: CSSSPTVAGGTETQYF. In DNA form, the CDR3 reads TGTTCCAGCAGTCCTACAGTAGCGGGGGGGACCGAGACCCAGTACTTC. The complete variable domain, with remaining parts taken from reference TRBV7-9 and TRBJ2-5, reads DTGVSQNPRHKITKRGQNVTFRCDPISEHNRLYWYRQTLGQGPEFLTYFQNEAQLEKSRLLSDRFSAERPKGSFSTLEIQRTEQGDSAMYLCSSSPTVAGGTETQYFGPGTRLLVL.

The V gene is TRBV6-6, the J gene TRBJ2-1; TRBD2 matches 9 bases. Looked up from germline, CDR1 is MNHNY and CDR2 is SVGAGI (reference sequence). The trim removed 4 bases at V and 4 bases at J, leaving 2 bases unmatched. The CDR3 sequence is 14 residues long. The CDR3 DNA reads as TGTGCCAGCAGTTCTAGCGGGACTTACAATGAGCAGTTCTTC. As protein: CASSSSGTYNEQFF.

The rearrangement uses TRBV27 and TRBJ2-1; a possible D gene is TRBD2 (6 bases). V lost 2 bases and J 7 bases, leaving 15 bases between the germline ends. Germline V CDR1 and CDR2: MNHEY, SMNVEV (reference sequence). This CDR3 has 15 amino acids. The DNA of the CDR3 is TGTGCCAGCAGTTTAAGAGGGTCGCGGGGAAATGAGCAGTTCTTC. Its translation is CASSLRGSRGNEQFF.

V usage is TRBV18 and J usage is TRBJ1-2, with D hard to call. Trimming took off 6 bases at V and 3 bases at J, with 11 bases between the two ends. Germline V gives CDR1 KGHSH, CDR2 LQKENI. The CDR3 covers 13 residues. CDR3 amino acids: CASSLEGDYGYTF. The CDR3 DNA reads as TGTGCCAGCTCGCTCGAGGGTGACTATGGCTACACCTTC.

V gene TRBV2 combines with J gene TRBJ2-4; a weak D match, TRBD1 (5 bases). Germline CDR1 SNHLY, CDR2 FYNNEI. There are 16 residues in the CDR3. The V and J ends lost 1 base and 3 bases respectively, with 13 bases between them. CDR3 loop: CASSEDPGFGKNIQYF. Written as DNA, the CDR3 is TGTGCCAGCAGTGAAGACCCAGGGTTCGGCAAAAACATTCAGTACTTC.

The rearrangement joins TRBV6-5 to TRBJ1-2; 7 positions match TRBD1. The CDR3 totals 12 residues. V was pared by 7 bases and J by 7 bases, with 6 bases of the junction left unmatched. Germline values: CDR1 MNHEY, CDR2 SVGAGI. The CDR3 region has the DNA TGTGCCAGCACGAGACAGGGAAGTGGCTACACCTTC. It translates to CASTRQGSGYTF.